This TCR beta chain derives from a study of PD-1 blockade in mismatch repair-deficient tumors. Using immunoSEQ multiplex PCR, the repertoire was profiled, and TCRdb retains in-frame clones only, with some absent. The sample shows just under 65,000 clones, around 89% of them seen only once. The source of this sequence is an adult with mismatch repair-deficient cancer. The sequences come from peripheral blood, collected 52 weeks after starting pembrolizumab.

DNA for the CDR3: TGCGCCAGCAGCCTCCTAGACAGGGTCCAAGAGACCCAGTACTTC. This gives the protein CASSLLDRVQETQYF. This chain joins TRBV5-1 and TRBJ2-5; 7 nucleotides line up with TRBD1. Germline loops: CDR1 SGHRS, CDR2 YFSETQ. The CDR3 length is 15 residues. V lost 4 bases and J lost 1; bases outside the gene matches: 7.